This TCR beta chain was sequenced for a study of cytomegalovirus exposure and HLA in healthy donors. This clone appeared a single time. What it recognizes is unknown. General observations from the study: With later analysis, a missense DCLRE1C variant became linked to TCR beta V- and J-gene trimming. Later work found most CMV-associated TCR beta chains apparently HLA-restricted. A prior analysis recorded that most TCR beta V segments were productive about 87% or about 30% of the time. Later analysis suggested links between common viral pathogens and several top significant clusters.

The PCR employed 60 Vbeta primers together with 13 Jbeta primers. Repertoires were generated with immunoSEQ multiplex PCR, while TCRdb's copy carries only in-frame clones and drops some. The sample lists about 98,000 clones; about two thirds were seen once. The source material was PBMCs. This TCR came from a female donor in good health and CMV-seronegative.

The CDR3 nucleotides read TGTGCCAGCAGCGTGACAGAGAGCAATCAGCCCCAGCATTTT. Translating gives CASSVTESNQPQHF. The chain combines TRBV7-2 with TRBJ1-5; a weak D match, TRBD1 (5 bases). Germline CDR1 and CDR2: SGHTA and FQGNSA. V was shortened by 5 bases and J by 1 base, with 9 bases between the two germline ends. The CDR3 covers 14 residues.